The 27 T cell receptor beta chains in this list originate from one sample, sequenced in a study of blood T cells in healthy people across ages. The use of a sample-barcoded 5' primer and a J-beta primer mix characterized a second PCR of roughly 6 to 12 cycles. TCRdb independently ran MiXCR on the 5' RACE reads; one entry per CDR3 protein. The sample consists of around 500,000 distinct CDR3 sequences, approximately 26% of them appearing once. This sample also appeared in a second study, on T cells of mothers and their children.

The sequenced material came from blood. The receptors come from a boy under 10 years old in good health.

The gene calls are TRBV29-1 and TRBJ2-3; maybe TRBD2 (6 bases). Germline CDR1 reads SQVTM; CDR2 reads ANQGSEA. The CDR3 runs to 15 residues. V was shortened by 2 bases and J by 0 bases, with 12 bases between the two germline ends. The CDR3 nucleotides read TGCAGCGTTGAACCCCCAGGAGGGAGCACAGATACGCAGTATTTT. Its translation is CSVEPPGGSTDTQYF.

In its sample, this clonotype was seen a few times. This chain uses TRBV12-3 or TRBV12-4 with TRBJ1-5; the match to TRBD1 covers 8 bases. After removal of 2 bases from V and 7 bases from J, the junction contained 1 base not matched to a gene. This CDR3 region has 13 residues. The CDR3 DNA is TGTGCCAGCAGTTTAACAGGGGGGCAGCCCCAGCATTTT. Amino acid sequence: CASSLTGGQPQHF.

CDR3 nucleotides: TGTGCCATCAGCCCGGGTGCCTCTAGCTCTACGACAGTTTACACCTTC. This translates into CAISPGASSSTTVYTF. The gene calls are TRBV10-3 and TRBJ1-2, with D perhaps matching TRBD1 (5 bases). CDR1 is ENHRY, CDR2 SYGVKD, per germline. Trimming removed 6 bases from V and 11 bases from J, with 28 bases in between. This CDR3 is built from 16 residues.

This chain links TRBV27 with TRBJ2-3; TRBD1 might be the D (5 bases). This CDR3 is built from 16 residues. Germline CDR1 and CDR2: MNHEY and SMNVEV (reference sequence). V shed 3 bases and J shed 2 bases, with 15 bases lying between them. The CDR3 sequence: CASSFPGGADTDTQYF. The CDR3 nucleotides are TGTGCCAGCAGTTTCCCCGGTGGGGCCGACACAGATACGCAGTATTTT.

The rearrangement links TRBV7-9 to TRBJ2-5; D remains ambiguous. The germline V and J ends were trimmed by 1 base and 5 bases, with 14 bases remaining between them. This CDR3 comprises 15 residues. CDR1 and CDR2 from the germline V gene are SEHNR and FQNEAQ (reference sequence). The chain's CDR3 is CASSLDGTYGETQYF. The CDR3, as DNA: TGTGCCAGCAGCTTAGATGGCACCTATGGGGAGACCCAGTACTTC.

The chain links TRBV14 to TRBJ2-5, with D unclear. The CDR3 consists of 14 residues. Germline CDR1 and CDR2: SGHDN and FVKESK. Trimming took 1 base from V and 5 from J, leaving 11 bases between them. CDR3 residues: CASSQATARETQYF. In DNA, the CDR3 is TGTGCCAGCAGCCAAGCTACAGCTCGGGAGACCCAGTACTTC.

A word on this clonotype: Compared with germline, one end of the junction differs, possibly owing to a read error. The rearrangement uses TRBV7-7 and TRBJ2-5, with D possibly matching TRBD1 (6 bases). This CDR3 has 15 residues. The germline CDR1 and CDR2 sequences are SSHAT and FNYEAQ (reference sequence). CDR3 sequence: CASSLAPGVGETQYF. The DNA for the CDR3 is TGTGCTAGCAGTTTAGCCCCAGGGGTCGGGGAGACCCAGTACTTC.

Only a few counts were recorded for this clonotype. The chain links TRBV12-3 or TRBV12-4 to TRBJ1-2; D not certain. This CDR3 spans 14 amino acids. With 6 bases removed from V and 0 bases from J, the gap between germline ends came to 11 bases. The CDR3 reads CASSPATPNYGYTF. DNA for the CDR3: TGTGCCAGCAGCCCGGCGACCCCTAACTATGGCTACACCTTC.

Comments on this clonotype: Germline and junction disagree at one end, which may indicate a read error. The chain couples TRBV6-5 to TRBJ1-1, with a possible D match to TRBD1 (6 bases). The CDR3 has 13 residues. Germline CDR1 MNHEY, CDR2 SVGAGI. This CDR3 reads CASSYSRDTQAFF. The CDR3 DNA sequence: TGTGCCAGCAGTTACAGCCGGGACACTCAAGCTTTCTTT.

The J gene is TRBJ2-5, the V gene TRBV29-1; D is unclear. V gave up 6 bases and J gave up 3 bases, with 11 bases separating them. CDR1 and CDR2 from the germline V gene are SQVTM and ANQGSEA. This CDR3 has 12 amino acids. This CDR3 is CSVTISKETQYF. For the CDR3, the DNA is TGCAGCGTGACAATATCCAAAGAGACCCAGTACTTC.

The chain combines TRBV4-1 with TRBJ2-4; 7 positions match TRBD1. Unmatched junction bases numbered 15, after V lost 4 bases and J lost 0 bases. Looked up from germline, CDR1 is MGHRA and CDR2 is YSYEKL. The CDR3 runs to 19 residues. The CDR3 region has the DNA TGCGCCAGCAGCCCAAGTTATAAGGGGGCAGCACTAGCCAAAAACATTCAGTACTTC. Amino acids: CASSPSYKGAALAKNIQYF.

This clonotype turned up a few times. V usage is TRBV18 and J usage is TRBJ2-7; D call uncertain. Between the trimmed V and J ends, which lost 1 base and 6 bases, there was a span of 19 bases. Germline V gives CDR1 KGHSH, CDR2 LQKENI. The CDR3 spans 16 residues. This CDR3 reads CASSPLPSETTLEQYF. CDR3 in DNA: TGTGCCAGCTCACCACTCCCGTCCGAGACAACTCTCGAGCAGTACTTC. Full variable domain (rest looked up from reference TRBV18 and TRBJ2-7): NAGVMQNPRHLVRRRGQEARLRCSPMKGHSHVYWYRQLPEEGLKFMVYLQKENIIDESGMPKERFSAEFPKEGPSILRIQQVVRGDSAAYFCASSPLPSETTLEQYFGPGTRLTVT.

The genes are TRBV7-9 and TRBJ2-2, with 9 bases fitting TRBD2. In germline, CDR1 is SEHNR, CDR2 FQNEAQ (reference sequence). Trimming removed 3 bases from V and 1 base from J; junction bases left unmatched: 12. The CDR3 loop spans 19 amino acids. In DNA, the CDR3 is TGTGCCAGCAGCTTCCGCGGGGGGGGCCTAGCGGAGAACACCGGGGAGCTGTTTTTT. As protein: CASSFRGGGLAENTGELFF.

There are a few counts of this clonotype. CDR3 loop: CASSLGYGELFF. The CDR3 nucleotides read TGTGCCAGCAGCTTAGGATACGGGGAGCTGTTTTTT. The rearrangement uses TRBV7-2 and TRBJ2-2; D ambiguous. Germline CDR1 SGHTA, CDR2 FQGNSA. CDR3 length: 12 residues. Trimming shortened V by 1 base and J by 7 bases, and 4 bases separated the two germline ends.

This clonotype was seen at least ten times. The rearrangement joins TRBV7-2 to TRBJ1-1; 8 nucleotides align to TRBD1. CDR1 and CDR2 from the germline V gene are SGHTA and FQGNSA. The V and J ends lost 4 bases and 2 bases, in that order; junction bases with no gene match: 6. The CDR3 spans 15 residues. Here the CDR3 DNA reads TGTGCCAGCAGCTCCTTGGCAGGGGGCAACACTGAAGCTTTCTTT. The encoded protein is CASSSLAGGNTEAFF.

This chain uses TRBV4-1 with TRBJ2-4; 11 nucleotides align to TRBD1. The CDR3 length is 17 residues. Germline V gene lookup returns CDR1 MGHRA and CDR2 YSYEKL. V dropped 1 base and J dropped 6; count of bases not matched to a gene: 8. CDR3 in DNA: TGCGCCAGCAGCCAAGCGTCCGGACAGGGGGCGAGAAACATTCAGTACTTC. Translation: CASSQASGQGARNIQYF.

This sequence joins TRBV29-1 and TRBJ2-7; 9 bases map to TRBD2. Germline assignment: CDR1 SQVTM and CDR2 ANQGSEA. There are 14 residues in the CDR3. Trimming cost V 7 bases and J 2 bases; bases outside gene matches: 9. The CDR3 sequence: CSGRLAEKPYEQYF. CDR3 nucleotides: TGCAGCGGGAGACTAGCGGAAAAACCCTACGAGCAGTACTTC.

In this sample, this clonotype turned up a few times. V is TRBV20-1 and J is TRBJ2-7, with 14 bases aligning to TRBD2. Germline V gene sequence: CDR1 DFQATT, CDR2 SNEGSKA (reference sequence). The CDR3 length is 15 residues. Trimming at V came to 2 bases and at J to 5 bases, leaving 5 bases not matched to a gene. Here the CDR3 reads CSARTGTSGSNEQYF. CDR3 nucleotide sequence: TGCAGTGCTAGAACCGGGACTAGCGGGAGCAACGAGCAGTACTTC.

The chain carries TRBV2 and TRBJ2-1; D assignment may be TRBD1 or TRBD2 (5 bases each). The length of the CDR3 is 15 residues. V gave up 6 bases and J gave up 8 bases, with 20 bases separating them. CDR1 is SNHLY and CDR2 is FYNNEI in the germline V gene. CDR3 nucleotides: TGTGCCAGCAGCGAGGGGACGGAGACTTGGGATGAGCAGTTCTTC. As protein: CASSEGTETWDEQFF.

CDR3 bases: TGTGCCAGCAGTCCGGACAGGGTCTCTGGGGCCAACGTCCTGACTTTC. It specifies CASSPDRVSGANVLTF. The chain recombines TRBV6-2 or TRBV6-3 with TRBJ2-6; 8 nucleotides align to TRBD1. The CDR3 extends over 16 amino acids. J lost 0 bases, V lost 5 bases, and 3 bases had no gene match. CDR1 and CDR2 (germline): MNHEY, SVGEGT.

This chain joins TRBV30 and TRBJ2-7; perhaps TRBD2 as D (6 bases). V gave up 5 bases and J gave up 9 bases, with 23 bases separating them. The germline gives CDR1 GTSNPN, CDR2 SVGIG (reference sequence). The CDR3 runs to 14 residues. The CDR3 DNA reads TGTGCCTGGGCTCCCCGGGACTCCCCTTCGGGGCAGTACTTC. Protein sequence: CAWAPRDSPSGQYF.

This clonotype showed up just a few times. At one of its ends the junction is not consistent with the germline gene, which may arise from a read error. This rearrangement joins TRBV6-1 to TRBJ1-4, with 9 bases lining up with TRBD1. The CDR3 runs to 17 residues. The germline CDR1 and CDR2 sequences are MNHNS and SASEGT. In DNA form, the CDR3 reads TGTGCCAGCAGCCGCCGGGGATTGGGACAGGGCAATGAAAAGCTGTTTTTT. It is translated as CASSRRGLGQGNEKLFF.

The chain joins TRBV5-1 to TRBJ2-7, with D tentatively TRBD1 (6 bases). This CDR3 region has 15 residues. Germline loops: CDR1 SGHRS, CDR2 YFSETQ. Trimming pared 0 bases from V and 4 bases from J, leaving 14 bases between. The DNA of the CDR3 is TGCGCCAGCAGCTTGGGGCTAACAGGGACATACGAGCAGTACTTC. Amino acid sequence: CASSLGLTGTYEQYF.

At least ten counts were recorded for this clonotype. The genes are TRBV12-3 or TRBV12-4 and TRBJ2-5; D may be TRBD1 or TRBD2 (5 bases each). V lost 3 bases and J 0 bases, leaving 8 bases between the germline ends. The CDR3 is 14 residues long. CDR3 in amino acids: CASSFPGHQETQYF. CDR3 in DNA: TGTGCCAGCAGTTTTCCGGGACACCAAGAGACCCAGTACTTC.

This clonotype has just a few counts. For the CDR3, the DNA is TGTGCCAGCAGTTGGCTAGCGGGGGAAGGTATCTATGAGCAGTTCTTC. This encodes CASSWLAGEGIYEQFF. The chain uses TRBV12-3 or TRBV12-4 and TRBJ2-5, with 10 bases aligning to TRBD2. The DNA end favors TRBJ2-1, so the J call may be wrong. The CDR3 sequence is 16 residues long.

This clonotype showed up just a few times. The chain employs TRBV10-3 and TRBJ2-7; tentatively, D is TRBD2 (5 bases). This CDR3 is 13 amino acids long. The ends were cut back, 6 bases at V and 1 base at J, with 10 bases in the middle. Germline CDR1 ENHRY, CDR2 SYGVKD. This CDR3 is CAISPLDSYEQYF. As DNA, the CDR3 is TGTGCCATCAGCCCACTAGATTCCTACGAGCAGTACTTC.

The chain recombines TRBV9 with TRBJ2-4; TRBD2 is a possible D gene (6 bases). V dropped 4 bases and J dropped 3 bases, with 14 bases sitting between them. The CDR3 has 15 amino acids. CDR1 SGDLS and CDR2 YYNGEE come from the germline V gene. CDR3 nucleotides: TGTGCCAGCAGCCTCGAGTGGGGGGTCAAAAACATTCAGTACTTC. This encodes CASSLEWGVKNIQYF. Complete variable domain (other parts from reference TRBV9 and TRBJ2-4): DSGVTQTPKHLITATGQRVTLRCSPRSGDLSVYWYQQSLDQGLQFLIQYYNGEERAKGNILERFSAQQFPDLHSELNLSSLELGDSALYFCASSLEWGVKNIQYFGAGTRLSVL.